Here is one T cell receptor (beta chain) with its context. This sample is part of a study of PD-L1 blockade in urothelial cancer. Study-level information: Patients commenced intravenous atezolizumab, 1,200 mg every 3 weeks, in the mid-2010s.

Sequencing used immunoSEQ multiplex PCR; TCRdb keeps in-frame clones, though not all of them. The data show about 82,000 clones, about nine tenths seen once. Urothelial carcinoma affected the patients, and it was locally advanced or metastatic. The source is a woman aged 70 to 79 with urothelial cancer. Sequenced material: PBMCs, taken around atezolizumab (anti-PD-L1) treatment.

CDR3 residues: CASSPTRQGLGYTF. The CDR3 DNA follows: TGTGCCAGCAGCCCCACTCGACAGGGGCTGGGCTACACCTTC. J is TRBJ1-2 and V is TRBV7-8; TRBD1 matches at 8 bases. The CDR3 is 14 amino acids. Germline V gene sequence: CDR1 SGHVS, CDR2 FQNEAQ. The V gene end was trimmed by 5 bases and the J gene end by 8 bases; junction bases not matched to a gene: 10.